This T cell receptor (beta chain) was sequenced for a study of regulatory T cells in long-lasting Graves disease (dated by TCRdb to the early 2020s). About the full investigation: Patients with newly diagnosed Graves' disease had been on antithyroid drugs for under 3 months. Peripheral blood TCR sequencing and RNA sequencing compared persistent Graves' disease patients with newly diagnosed Graves' disease patients. The study was conducted in China and was registered as a clinical trial. A total of roughly 35 samples underwent TCR sequencing: roughly 13 from persistent and about 20 from newly diagnosed Graves' disease patients. Study-level results and caveats: Persistent patients shared more public clonotypes among themselves (around 3,000) than newly diagnosed patients did (over 900). Only peripheral blood was studied, because thyroid tissue, the primary lesion, was inaccessible. Persistent disease showed preferential use of TRBV28, TRBJ1-2 and TRBJ2-5, whereas newly diagnosed disease favored TRBV20-1 and TRBJ2-1. Sequencing and analysis were restricted to the TCR beta chain. Compared with newly diagnosed patients, patients with persistent Graves' disease had lower TCR Shannon entropy and fewer highly expanded clones, which suggests clonal expansion. The authors acknowledged the small sample size as a limitation that may reduce accuracy.

The library was prepared using multiplex PCR. Instrument used: Illumina HiSeq 4000. TCR beta libraries were built with iRepertoire HTBI primers and Arm-PCR amplification of CDR3 regions. PCR products were gel purified before sequencing. In the source study's methods: A total of roughly 65 TRBV and approximately 15 TRBJ segments were identified across samples and were used for gene usage analysis of CDR3 amino acid clonotypes. Filtered high-quality paired reads were merged into contigs using COPE and FqMerger. Contigs were aligned with BLAST to IMGT TRBV, TRBD and TRBJ reference genes, and CDR3 was defined per IMGT. Clonotypes above 0.1% frequency were classified as highly expanded clones. Shannon entropy served as the measure of repertoire diversity, while the Gini coefficient captured V-J evenness. A clonotype was considered public if more than one individual shared it. TCRdb ran its own pipeline on the public reads, namely fastp trimming at Q25 and MiXCR clone calling, and kept in-frame beta chains. One record per CDR3 amino acid sequence lists the most common genes and DNA. TCRdb's processing, not the authors', yielded these V and J calls. The sample table records over 300,000 distinct CDR3 sequences; 15% to 19% of these occur just once. The top ten clonotypes cover approximately 21% of the sample.

On this clonotype: No antigen is known for it. No much larger clonotype is one base removed from it; base qualities were not supplied.

In the germline V gene, CDR1 corresponds to SGHRS and CDR2 to YFSETQ. From cysteine to phenylalanine, the CDR3 is 15 amino acids long. Only the CDR3 DNA stays, 45 bases, in frame from base 1. V is cut by 4 bases and J by 4 bases, and the space between the germline ends is 18 bases. In the paper's terms, the time point label means: newly diagnosed GD, antithyroid drugs for less than 3 months. For both TCR sequencing and RNA sequencing, RNA was extracted from PBMCs using TRIzol. The diagnosis of Graves' disease was made according to American Thyroid Association guidelines. Patients for the study were recruited at an endocrinology department in Xi'an, China. From each patient, around 9 milliliters of peripheral blood was collected into an EDTA anticoagulant tube. Ficoll Paque Plus density gradient separation was used to isolate PBMCs, and no further T cell sorting was done. An Agilent 2100 Bioanalyzer and agarose gel were used to assess RNA quality, and a NanoDrop 2000 was used to measure RNA concentration.

The sequence came from a female donor with Graves disease. The specimen was peripheral blood mononuclear cells (PBMCs), collected at new diagnosis, from a patient treated with antithyroid drugs. In this chain, TRBV5-1 is recombined with TRBJ2-7; tentative D gene TRBD1, with 5 bases matching. The CDR3 region has the sequence CASSVLQGASYEQYF. The nucleotide sequence is given as TGCGCCAGCAGCGTACTCCAAGGGGCCTCTTACGAGCAGTACTTC.